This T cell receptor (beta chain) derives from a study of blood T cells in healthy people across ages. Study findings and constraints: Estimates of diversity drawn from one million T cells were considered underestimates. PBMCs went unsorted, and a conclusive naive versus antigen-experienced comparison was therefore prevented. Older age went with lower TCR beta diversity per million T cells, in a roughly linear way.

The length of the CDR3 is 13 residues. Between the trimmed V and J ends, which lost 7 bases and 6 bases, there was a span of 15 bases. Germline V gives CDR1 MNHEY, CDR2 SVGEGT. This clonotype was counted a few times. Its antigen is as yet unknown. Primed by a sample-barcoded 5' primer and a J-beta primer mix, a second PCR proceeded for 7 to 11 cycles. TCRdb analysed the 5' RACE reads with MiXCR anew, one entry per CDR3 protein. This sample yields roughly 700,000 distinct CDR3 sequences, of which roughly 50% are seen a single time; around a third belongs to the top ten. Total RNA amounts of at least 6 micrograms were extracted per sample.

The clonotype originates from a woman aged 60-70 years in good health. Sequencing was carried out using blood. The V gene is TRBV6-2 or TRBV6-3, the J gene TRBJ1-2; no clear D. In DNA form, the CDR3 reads TGTGCCAGCAAAACGGGATCGGTTCATGGCTACACCTTC. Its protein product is CASKTGSVHGYTF.